A single T cell receptor (beta chain) is shown here with its context. This entry belongs to a study of shared clonotypes between healthy human individuals. Trimming stripped 4 bases from V and 5 bases from J, with 21 bases between. This CDR3 is 16 amino acids long. Germline V CDR1 and CDR2: SGDLS, YYNGEE. TCRdb's table, derived via immunoSEQ multiplex PCR, lists solely in-frame clones and lacks some. The sample records about 2 million clones, just under 95% being singletons. Naive CD8 populations comprised CD45RO-negative cells positively selected for CCR7, excluding terminally differentiated effector memory CD45RA+ cells.

The sequenced material came from naive CD8+ T cells sorted from blood. The sequence derives from a man aged 18 to 30 in good health. J is TRBJ1-2 and V is TRBV9; D perhaps matches TRBD1 (6 bases). In DNA, the CDR3 is TGTGCCAGCAGCTCACCTGACAGGAGCTTTAAGTATGGCTACACCTTC. It encodes CASSSPDRSFKYGYTF.